The 6 T cell receptor beta chains below come from one sample, sequenced in a study of blood T cell repertoires in COVID-19. Generated by immunoSEQ multiplex PCR, the TCRdb table keeps only in-frame clones and is missing some. The sample consists of about half a million clones, approximately 85% of them appearing once. Input material: peripheral blood. These receptors all come from a human donor in a cohort sampled during active COVID-19.

This clone has a single count. The chain is built from TRBV6-2 or TRBV6-3 and TRBJ1-5, with no clear D. CDR3 length: 16 residues. V was trimmed by 5 bases and J by 1 base, leaving 15 bases between them. Germline V gives CDR1 MNHEY, CDR2 SVGEGT. For the CDR3, the DNA is TGTGCCAGCAGTAGAGAGAGGGTACTAAGCAATCAGCCCCAGCATTTT. It codes for CASSRERVLSNQPQHF.

J is TRBJ2-1 and V is TRBV15; 8 nucleotides agree with TRBD2. J gave up 8 bases and V 1 base, and 7 bases lay outside the gene matches. Per the germline V gene, CDR1 is LNHNV and CDR2 is YYDKDF (reference sequence). The CDR3 sequence is 15 residues long. CDR3 sequence reads: CATSRGSGSIDEQFF. DNA for the CDR3: TGTGCCACCAGCAGAGGAAGCGGGAGTATCGATGAGCAGTTCTTC. The whole variable domain, filled in from reference TRBV15 and TRBJ2-1, reads DAMVIQNPRYQVTQFGKPVTLSCSQTLNHNVMYWYQQKSSQAPKLLFHYYDKDFNNEADTPDNFQSRRPNTSFCFLDIRSPGLGDTAMYLCATSRGSGSIDEQFFGPGTRLTVL.

This chain uses TRBV5-1 with TRBJ2-3; 7 nucleotides agree with TRBD2. The CDR3 contains 15 residues. Germline loops: CDR1 SGHRS, CDR2 YFSETQ. V shed 0 bases, J shed 4 bases, and the junction held 5 bases outside the gene matches. CDR3 sequence: CASSLGAGAADTQYF. CDR3 nucleotide sequence: TGCGCCAGCAGCTTGGGGGCGGGAGCGGCAGATACGCAGTATTTT.

This chain connects TRBV12-3 or TRBV12-4 to TRBJ1-2, with 7 nucleotides matching TRBD1. The ends lost 4 bases at V and 4 bases at J; junction bases unmatched: 3. CDR3 size: 13 residues. CDR3 coding DNA: TGTGCCAGCAGTTCCAGGGGGGCCTATGGCTACACCTTC. Translation: CASSSRGAYGYTF.

The chain recombines TRBV29-1 with TRBJ1-1; maybe TRBD1 (5 bases). This CDR3 contains 12 residues. The ends were cut back, 6 bases at V and 1 base at J, with 9 bases in the middle. CDR1 and CDR2 from the germline V gene are SQVTM and ANQGSEA. The CDR3 region has the DNA TGCAGCGTCAGGGAGGCGAACACTGAAGCTTTCTTT. Protein: CSVREANTEAFF. The full variable domain, its missing parts supplied by reference TRBV29-1 and TRBJ1-1, is SAVISQKPSRDICQRGTSLTIQCQVDSQVTMMFWYRQQPGQSLTLIATANQGSEATYESGFVIDKFPISRPNLTFSTLTVSNMSPEDSSIYLCSVREANTEAFFGQGTRLTVV.

V gene TRBV7-9 combines with J gene TRBJ2-3, with 7 bases that match TRBD2. The CDR3 is made up of 18 amino acids. The junction had 12 bases not matched to a gene; V was cut back by 1 base and J by 2 bases. Germline CDR1 reads SEHNR; CDR2 reads FQNEAQ (reference sequence). CDR3 amino acids: CASSLVFGGRGFTDTQYF. The CDR3 DNA follows: TGTGCCAGCAGCTTAGTTTTTGGCGGGAGAGGCTTCACAGATACGCAGTATTTT.